The sequence of this TCR beta chain was determined in a study of blood T cell repertoires in COVID-19. The overall study: Acute and convalescent COVID-19 samples came from the United States, Italy and Spain. PBMCs, B-cell-depleted T cells, or T cells provided the cDNA or gDNA that made up the material.

In the source study's methods: Amplified reference gene primers provided the basis for estimating nucleated cell counts. TCRdb's copy holds only in-frame clones and misses some; the assay was immunoSEQ multiplex PCR. That table gives V, J and clone size, and the DNA gave D and trimming. The sample consists of roughly 81,000 clones, around 82% of them appearing once. The germline V gene has CDR1 DFQATT and CDR2 SNEGSKA (reference sequence). V was trimmed by 3 bases and J by 7 bases, leaving 9 bases between them. The CDR3 totals 11 residues. This TCR was recovered from a man at least 80 years old with active or convalescent COVID-19. The sample was peripheral blood. The rearrangement uses TRBV20-1 and TRBJ1-1; D remains ambiguous. CDR3 nucleotides: TGCAGTGCTAGGTTCTCAGTTGAAGCTTTCTTT. Translated: CSARFSVEAFF.